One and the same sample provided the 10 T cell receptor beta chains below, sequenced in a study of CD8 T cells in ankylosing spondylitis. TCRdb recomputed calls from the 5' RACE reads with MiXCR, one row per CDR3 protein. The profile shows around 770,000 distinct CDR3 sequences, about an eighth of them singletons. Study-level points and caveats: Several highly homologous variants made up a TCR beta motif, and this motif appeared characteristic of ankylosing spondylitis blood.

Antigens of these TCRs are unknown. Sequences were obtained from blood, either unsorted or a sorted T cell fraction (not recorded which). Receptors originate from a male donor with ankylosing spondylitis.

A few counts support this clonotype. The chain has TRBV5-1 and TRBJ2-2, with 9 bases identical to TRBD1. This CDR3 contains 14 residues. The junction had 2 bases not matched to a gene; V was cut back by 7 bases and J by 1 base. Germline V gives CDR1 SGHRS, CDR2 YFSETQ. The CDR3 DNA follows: TGCGCCAGCGGACAGGGGCTGAACACCGGGGAGCTGTTTTTT. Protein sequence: CASGQGLNTGELFF. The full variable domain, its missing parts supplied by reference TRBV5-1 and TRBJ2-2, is KAGVTQTPRYLIKTRGQQVTLSCSPISGHRSVSWYQQTPGQGLQFLFEYFSETQRNKGNFPGRFSGRQFSNSRSEMNVSTLELGDSALYLCASGQGLNTGELFFGEGSRLTVL.

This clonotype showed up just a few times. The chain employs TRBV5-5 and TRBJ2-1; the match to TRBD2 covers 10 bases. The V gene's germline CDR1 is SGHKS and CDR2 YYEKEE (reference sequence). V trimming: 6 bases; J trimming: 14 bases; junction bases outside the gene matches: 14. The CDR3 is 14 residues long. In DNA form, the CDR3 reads TGTGCCAGCACCCCTCGGACTAGCGGCAGCGGGGAGTTCTTC. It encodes CASTPRTSGSGEFF.

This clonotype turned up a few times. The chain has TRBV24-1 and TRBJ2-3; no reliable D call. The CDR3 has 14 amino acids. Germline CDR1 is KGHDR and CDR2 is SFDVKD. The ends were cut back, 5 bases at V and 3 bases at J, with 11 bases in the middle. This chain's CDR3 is CATSAFSGTDTQYF. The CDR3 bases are TGTGCCACCAGTGCTTTTTCTGGGACAGATACGCAGTATTTT.

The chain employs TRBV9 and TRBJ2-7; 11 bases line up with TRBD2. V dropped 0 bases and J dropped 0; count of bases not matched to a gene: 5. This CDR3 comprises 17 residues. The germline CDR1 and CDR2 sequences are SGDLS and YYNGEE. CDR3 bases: TGTGCCAGCAGCGTAGGGCTAGCGGGGGGATCCTCCTACGAGCAGTACTTC. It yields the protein CASSVGLAGGSSYEQYF.

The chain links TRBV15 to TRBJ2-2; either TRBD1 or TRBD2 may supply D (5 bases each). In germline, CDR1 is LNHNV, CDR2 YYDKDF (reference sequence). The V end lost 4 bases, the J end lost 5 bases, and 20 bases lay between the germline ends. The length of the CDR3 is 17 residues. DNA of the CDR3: TGTGCCACCAGCATAGAAATGTGGGGGAGAGGAACCGGGGAGCTGTTTTTT. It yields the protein CATSIEMWGRGTGELFF.

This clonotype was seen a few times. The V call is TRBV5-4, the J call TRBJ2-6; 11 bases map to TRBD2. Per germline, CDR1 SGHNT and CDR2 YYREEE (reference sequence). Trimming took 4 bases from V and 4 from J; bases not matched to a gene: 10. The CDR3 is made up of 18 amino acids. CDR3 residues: CASSGQIAGGFGANVLTF. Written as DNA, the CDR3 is TGTGCCAGCAGCGGCCAAATAGCGGGAGGGTTCGGGGCCAACGTCCTGACTTTC.

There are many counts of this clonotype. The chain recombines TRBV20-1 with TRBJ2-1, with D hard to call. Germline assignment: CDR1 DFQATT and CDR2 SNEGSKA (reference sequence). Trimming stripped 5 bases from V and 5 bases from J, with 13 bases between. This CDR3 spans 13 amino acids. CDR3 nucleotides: TGCAGTGCTCCTAGGCTTATAAACAATGAGCAGTTCTTC. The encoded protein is CSAPRLINNEQFF.

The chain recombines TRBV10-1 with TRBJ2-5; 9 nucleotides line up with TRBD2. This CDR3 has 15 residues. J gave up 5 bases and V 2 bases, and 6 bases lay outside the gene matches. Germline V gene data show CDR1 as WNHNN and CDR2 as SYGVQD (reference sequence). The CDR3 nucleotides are TGCGCCAGCAGTGAGCGAATAGCGGGAGATGAGACCCAGTACTTC. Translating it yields CASSERIAGDETQYF.

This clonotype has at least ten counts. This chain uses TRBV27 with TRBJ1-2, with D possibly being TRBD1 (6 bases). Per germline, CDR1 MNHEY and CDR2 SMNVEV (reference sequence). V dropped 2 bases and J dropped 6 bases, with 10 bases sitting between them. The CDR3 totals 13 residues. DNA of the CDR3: TGTGCCAGCAGTTTACTCCAGGGGAATGGCTACACCTTC. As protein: CASSLLQGNGYTF.

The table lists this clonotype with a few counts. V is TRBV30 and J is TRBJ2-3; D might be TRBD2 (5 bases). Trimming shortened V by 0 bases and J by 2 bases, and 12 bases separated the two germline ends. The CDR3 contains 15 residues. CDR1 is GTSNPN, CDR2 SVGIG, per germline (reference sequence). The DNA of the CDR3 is TGTGCCTGGAGTGTAAGGTCTAGCTACACAGATACGCAGTATTTT. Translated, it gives CAWSVRSSYTDTQYF.